The clone carrying this T cell receptor beta chain was recorded a few times. V was cut by 3 bases and J by 13 bases, with 13 bases left in between. The CDR3 loop spans 12 amino acids. The germline gives CDR1 GTSNPN, CDR2 SVGIG (reference sequence). The data belong to a study of blood T cell repertoires in COVID-19. Study details: Collection of acute and convalescent COVID-19 samples took place in the United States, Italy and Spain.

This table comes from immunoSEQ multiplex PCR, and its TCRdb copy is limited to in-frame clones, with some not included. Of approximately 50,000 clones detected, around 85% appear once; the ten largest clones hold around 6%. The chain combines TRBV30 with TRBJ1-6; no reliable D call. Sequences were obtained from peripheral blood. This sequence originates from a man aged 55-75 years with acute or convalescent COVID-19. As DNA, the CDR3 is TGTGCCTGGAGCGAGAGCCACCCCCCCCTCCACTTT. Its translation: CAWSESHPPLHF.